What follows describes a single TCR beta chain. Per germline, CDR1 SGHVS and CDR2 FQNEAQ. The CDR3 contains 15 residues. Trimming stripped 6 bases from V and 2 bases from J, with 16 bases between. The data originate from a study of shared clonotypes between healthy human individuals. Libraries were prepared by immunoSEQ multiplex PCR; TCRdb keeps only in-frame clonotypes and omits some of them. This table has 2 million to 2.5 million clones, less than 95% appearing once. The sequenced sample consisted of naive CD4+ T cells from PBMCs. Subset specified: CD45RA+ positively selected. J is TRBJ1-1 and V is TRBV7-8; a possible D gene is TRBD1 (5 bases). The source is a man between 18 and 35 years old in good health. Some clones in this sample may be carry-over from other donors' samples. CDR3 DNA sequence: TGTGCCAGCAGTTGGGGGGTGGCCGGAAACACTGAAGCTTTCTTT. Its protein is CASSWGVAGNTEAFF.